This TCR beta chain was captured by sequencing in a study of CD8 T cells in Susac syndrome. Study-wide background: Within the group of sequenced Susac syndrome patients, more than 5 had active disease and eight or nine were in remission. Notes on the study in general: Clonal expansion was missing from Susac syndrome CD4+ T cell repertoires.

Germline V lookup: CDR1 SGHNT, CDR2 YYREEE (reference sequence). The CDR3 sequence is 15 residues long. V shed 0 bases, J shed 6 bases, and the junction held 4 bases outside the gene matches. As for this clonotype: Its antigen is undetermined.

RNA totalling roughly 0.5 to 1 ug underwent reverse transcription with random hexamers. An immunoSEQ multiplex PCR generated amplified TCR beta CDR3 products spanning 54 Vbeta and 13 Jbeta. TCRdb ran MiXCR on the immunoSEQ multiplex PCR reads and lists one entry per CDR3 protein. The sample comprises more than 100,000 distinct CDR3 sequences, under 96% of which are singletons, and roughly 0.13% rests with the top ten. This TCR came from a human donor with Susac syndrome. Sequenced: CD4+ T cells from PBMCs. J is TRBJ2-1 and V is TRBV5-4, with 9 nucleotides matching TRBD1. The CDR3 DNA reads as TGTGCCAGCAGCTTGGACAGGGGGCGCTTCAATGAGCAGTTCTTC. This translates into CASSLDRGRFNEQFF.